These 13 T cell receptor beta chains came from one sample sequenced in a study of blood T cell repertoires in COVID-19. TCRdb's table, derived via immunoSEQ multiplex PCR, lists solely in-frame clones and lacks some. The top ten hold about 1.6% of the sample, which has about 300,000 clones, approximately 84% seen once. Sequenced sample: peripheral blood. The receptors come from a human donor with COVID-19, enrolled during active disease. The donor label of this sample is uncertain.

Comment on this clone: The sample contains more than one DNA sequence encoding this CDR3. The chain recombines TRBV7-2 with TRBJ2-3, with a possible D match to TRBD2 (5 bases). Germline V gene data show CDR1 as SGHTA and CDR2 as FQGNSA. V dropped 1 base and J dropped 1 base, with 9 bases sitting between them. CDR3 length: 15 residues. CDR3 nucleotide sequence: TGTGCCAGCAGCTTAGGTCCCGGGGGCACAGATACGCAGTATTTT. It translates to CASSLGPGGTDTQYF. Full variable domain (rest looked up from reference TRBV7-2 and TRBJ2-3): GAGVSQSPSNKVTEKGKDVELRCDPISGHTALYWYRQSLGQGLEFLIYFQGNSAPDKSGLPSDRFSAERTGGSVSTLTIQRTQQEDSAVYLCASSLGPGGTDTQYFGPGTRLTVL.

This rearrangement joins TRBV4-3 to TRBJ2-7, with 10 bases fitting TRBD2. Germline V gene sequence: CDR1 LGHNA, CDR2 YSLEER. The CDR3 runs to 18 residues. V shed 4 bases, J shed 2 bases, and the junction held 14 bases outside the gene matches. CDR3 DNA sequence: TGCGCCAGCAGCCTACATGCTAGCGGGAGAAGGACCCCCTACGAGCAGTACTTC. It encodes CASSLHASGRRTPYEQYF.

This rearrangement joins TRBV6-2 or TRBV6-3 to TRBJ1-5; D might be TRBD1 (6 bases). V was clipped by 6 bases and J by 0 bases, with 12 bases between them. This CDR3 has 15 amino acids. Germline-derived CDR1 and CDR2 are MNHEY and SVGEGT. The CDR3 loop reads CASSPRGYSNQPQHF. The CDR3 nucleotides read TGTGCCAGCAGCCCCAGGGGTTATAGCAATCAGCCCCAGCATTTT.

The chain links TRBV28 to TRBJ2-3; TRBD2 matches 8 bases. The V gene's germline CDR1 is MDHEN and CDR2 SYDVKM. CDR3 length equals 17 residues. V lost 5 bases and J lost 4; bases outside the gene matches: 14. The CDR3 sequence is CASSTPGSGIGADTQYF. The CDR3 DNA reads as TGTGCCAGCAGTACCCCGGGTAGCGGGATTGGGGCAGATACGCAGTATTTT.

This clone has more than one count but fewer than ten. CDR3 bases: TGTGCCAGCAGTTTGAGGGAGTCCGCCGACACCATATATTTT. Translated: CASSLRESADTIYF. The rearrangement joins TRBV6-5 to TRBJ1-3, with D unclear. CDR1 is MNHEY, CDR2 SVGAGI, per germline. V was cut by 4 bases and J by 8 bases, with 15 bases left in between. The CDR3 contains 14 residues.

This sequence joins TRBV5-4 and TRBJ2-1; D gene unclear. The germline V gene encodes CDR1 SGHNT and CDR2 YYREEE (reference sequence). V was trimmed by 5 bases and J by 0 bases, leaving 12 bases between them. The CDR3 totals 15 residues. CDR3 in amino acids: CASRSDSSSYNEQFF. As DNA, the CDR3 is TGTGCCAGCAGATCTGACTCGAGCTCCTACAATGAGCAGTTCTTC.

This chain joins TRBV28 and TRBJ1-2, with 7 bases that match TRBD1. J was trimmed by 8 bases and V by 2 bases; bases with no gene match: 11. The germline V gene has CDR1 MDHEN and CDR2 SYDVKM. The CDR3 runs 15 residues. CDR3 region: CASSLEQGVRRGYTF. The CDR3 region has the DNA TGTGCCAGCAGTTTAGAGCAGGGGGTCAGAAGAGGCTACACCTTC.

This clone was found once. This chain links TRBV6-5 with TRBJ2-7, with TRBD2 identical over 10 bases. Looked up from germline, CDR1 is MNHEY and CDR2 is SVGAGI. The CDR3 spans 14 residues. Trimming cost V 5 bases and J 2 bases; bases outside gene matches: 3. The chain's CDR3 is CASSRTSGPYEQYF. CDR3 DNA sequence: TGTGCCAGCAGTCGGACTAGCGGCCCCTACGAGCAGTACTTC.

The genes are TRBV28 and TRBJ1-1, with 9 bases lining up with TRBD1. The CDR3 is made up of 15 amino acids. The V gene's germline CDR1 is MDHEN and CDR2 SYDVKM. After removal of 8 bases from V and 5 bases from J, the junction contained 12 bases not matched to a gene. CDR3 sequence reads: CASPGRDRGRTEAFF. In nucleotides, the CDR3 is TGTGCCAGCCCCGGGCGCGACAGGGGGAGGACTGAAGCTTTCTTT.

For the CDR3, the DNA is TGTGCCAGCAGTCAGCCCAGGACAGGGAGTGTGGAGACCCAGTACTTC. It encodes CASSQPRTGSVETQYF. The rearrangement joins TRBV6-6 to TRBJ2-5; 8 bases are a match to TRBD1. CDR1 MNHNY and CDR2 SVGAGI come from the germline V gene (reference sequence). V dropped 5 bases and J dropped 5; count of bases not matched to a gene: 13. The CDR3 is made up of 16 amino acids.

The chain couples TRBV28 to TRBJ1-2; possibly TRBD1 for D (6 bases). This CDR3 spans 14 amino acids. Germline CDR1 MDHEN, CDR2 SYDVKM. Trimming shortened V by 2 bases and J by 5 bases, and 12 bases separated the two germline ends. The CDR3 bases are TGTGCCAGCAGTTTACAGGGGCGAAGTTATGGCTACACCTTC. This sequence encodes CASSLQGRSYGYTF.

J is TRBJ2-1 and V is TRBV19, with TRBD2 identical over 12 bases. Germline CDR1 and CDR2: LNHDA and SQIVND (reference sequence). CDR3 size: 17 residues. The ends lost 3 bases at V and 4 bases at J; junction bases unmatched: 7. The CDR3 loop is CASSMRATSGSYNEQFF. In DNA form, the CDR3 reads TGTGCCAGTAGTATGAGGGCGACTAGCGGGAGTTACAATGAGCAGTTCTTC. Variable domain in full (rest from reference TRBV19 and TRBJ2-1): DGGITQSPKYLFRKEGQNVTLSCEQNLNHDAMYWYRQDPGQGLRLIYYSQIVNDFQKGDIAEGYSVSREKKESFPLTVTSAQKNPTAFYLCASSMRATSGSYNEQFFGPGTRLTVL.

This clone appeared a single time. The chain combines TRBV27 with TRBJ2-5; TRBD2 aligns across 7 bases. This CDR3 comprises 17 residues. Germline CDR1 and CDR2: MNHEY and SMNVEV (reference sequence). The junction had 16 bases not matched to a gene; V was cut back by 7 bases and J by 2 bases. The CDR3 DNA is TGTGCCAGCACTCCCCTGGGGGGGGGAGGACCGCAAGAGACCCAGTACTTC. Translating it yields CASTPLGGGGPQETQYF.